This T cell receptor beta chain came from a study of T cell clonotyping in hematopoietic cell transplantation. Findings and limits, study-wide: After transplant, recipient diversity fell while pathologically expanded clonotypes grew through day 180. Few recipient clonotypes overlapped donors; over 97% were de novo at given depth.

On this clone itself: Antigen unknown.

Sequenced by immunoSEQ multiplex PCR; TCRdb stores in-frame clones only, minus some. The sample lists under 6,000 clones, around 20% occurring once. Recipients were bled about 28 days pretransplant and at posttransplant days 30, 100, 180. V dropped 7 bases and J dropped 2 bases, with 12 bases sitting between them. The CDR3 sequence is 12 residues long. Germline lookup yields CDR1 SQVTM and CDR2 ANQGSEA. This receptor was identified in a male patient younger than 30 who had an allogeneic stem cell transplant, so the T cells may come from the graft donor. Some clones in this sample may be carry-over from other donors' samples. Source: PBMCs, taken 180 days after allogeneic stem cell transplant. The J gene is TRBJ2-7, the V gene TRBV29-1, with D possibly TRBD2 on 5 matching bases. The DNA for the CDR3 is TGCAGCGCATGGACTGCTACCTACGAGCAGTACTTC. Amino acid sequence: CSAWTATYEQYF.